This T cell receptor (beta chain) was identified in a study of blood T cell repertoires in COVID-19. The CDR3 spans 13 residues. Germline V gene lookup returns CDR1 LGHDT and CDR2 YNNKEL (reference sequence). V lost 4 bases and J lost 6, with 11 bases in between. In the original analysis: Estimation of nucleated cell counts relied on the amplification of reference gene primers. Clones were sequenced by immunoSEQ multiplex PCR, and TCRdb holds only the in-frame ones, with some missing. Clonal size and the V and J genes are those of that table, whereas D and trimming came from the DNA. The sample holds about 24,000 clones; 80% to 90% are singletons and the top ten take about 25%.

The chain links TRBV3-1 (or the pseudogene TRBV3-2) to TRBJ2-3; D uncertain. The sequenced sample was peripheral blood. This sequence was found in a human donor with active COVID-19. The donor label of this sample is uncertain. The CDR3 loop is CASSPLKRDTQYF. In DNA, the CDR3 is TGTGCCAGCAGCCCCCTAAAGAGGGATACGCAGTATTTT.